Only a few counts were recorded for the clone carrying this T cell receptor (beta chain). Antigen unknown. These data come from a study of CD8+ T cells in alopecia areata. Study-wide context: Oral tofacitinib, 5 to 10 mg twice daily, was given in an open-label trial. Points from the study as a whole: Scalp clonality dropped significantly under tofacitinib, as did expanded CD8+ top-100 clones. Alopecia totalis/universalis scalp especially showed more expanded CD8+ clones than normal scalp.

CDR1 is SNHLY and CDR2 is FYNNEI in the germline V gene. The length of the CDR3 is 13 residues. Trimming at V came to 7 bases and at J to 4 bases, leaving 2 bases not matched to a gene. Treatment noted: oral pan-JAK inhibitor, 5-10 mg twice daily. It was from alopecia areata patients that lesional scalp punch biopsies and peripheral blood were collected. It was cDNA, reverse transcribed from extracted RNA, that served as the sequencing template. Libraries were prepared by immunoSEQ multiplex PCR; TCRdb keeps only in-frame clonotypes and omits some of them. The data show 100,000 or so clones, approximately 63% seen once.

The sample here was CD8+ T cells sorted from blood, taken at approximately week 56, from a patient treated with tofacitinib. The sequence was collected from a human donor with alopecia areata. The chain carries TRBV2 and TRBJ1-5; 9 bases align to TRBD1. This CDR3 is CASIGTGNQPQHF. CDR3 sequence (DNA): TGTGCCAGCATCGGGACAGGGAATCAGCCCCAGCATTTT.